This T cell receptor (beta chain) was identified during a study of cytomegalovirus exposure and HLA in healthy donors. Study-wide results and caveats: According to a later analysis, donors in an Asian-associated ancestry cluster reportedly had fewer N-insertions than the approximately 620-donor mean. Relative to equally common others, HLA-associated TCR beta chains showed greater clonal expansion in a later analysis.

The PCR had 60 Vbeta and 13 Jbeta primers. Original processing notes: Later work found approximately 87 million unique TCR beta chains, with about 10 million shared. Repertoires were generated with immunoSEQ multiplex PCR, while TCRdb's copy carries only in-frame clones and drops some. That table supplies the V and J calls and clone size; D and trimming were determined from the DNA. Of roughly 97,000 clones listed, roughly 76% are singletons. This CDR3 region has 14 residues. The germline V gene has CDR1 SNHLY and CDR2 FYNNEI. V was pared by 2 bases and J by 1 base, with 6 bases between. In its sample, this clone was seen once. The antigen is undetermined.

The V call is TRBV2, the J call TRBJ1-5, with D uncertain. This sequence originates from a man aged 40-50 years in good health and CMV-seronegative. The sequenced material came from PBMCs. CDR3 in DNA: TGTGCCAGCAGTGAAAATCTGAGCAATCAGCCCCAGCATTTT. It encodes CASSENLSNQPQHF.